These 21 T cell receptor beta chains were all obtained from the same sample, sequenced in a study of beta chain features in type 1 diabetes. Their antigens remain unidentified. Study-level points and caveats: The study found moderately but significantly shorter TCRB CDR3s in all four CD4+ subsets of Type 1 diabetes patients.

The investigators reverse transcribed all of the isolated RNA, so they sequenced expressed TCRB transcripts. Produced via immunoSEQ multiplex PCR; TCRdb's table is partial and in-frame only. The profile shows around 50,000 clones, approximately 43% of them singletons. The specimen sequenced was stem cell memory CD4+ T cells from blood. These receptors came from a man aged 30 to 45 with type 1 diabetes.

CDR3 coding DNA: TGTGCCACCGGACGGACTAGCGGGAGCAACCACTTCTACGAGCAGTACTTC. Translated: CATGRTSGSNHFYEQYF. The chain is built from TRBV5-4 and TRBJ2-7, with 13 bases matching TRBD2. Trimming took 9 bases from V and 3 from J; bases not matched to a gene: 15. This CDR3 has 17 residues. Germline V gene lookup returns CDR1 SGHNT and CDR2 YYREEE (reference sequence).

This clone was detected only once. V and J are TRBV7-9 and TRBJ1-4; TRBD1 aligns across 10 bases. Trimming removed 6 bases from V and 10 bases from J; junction bases left unmatched: 11. The V gene's germline CDR1 is SEHNR and CDR2 FQNEAQ (reference sequence). The CDR3 has 15 residues. As DNA, the CDR3 is TGTGCCAGCAGACTGACAGGGGGCGGAGAGGGAAAACTGTTTTTT. Its translation is CASRLTGGGEGKLFF.

The CDR3 region is CASSYETGLYGYTF. CDR3 nucleotide sequence: TGTGCCAGCAGTTACGAGACAGGGCTTTATGGCTACACCTTC. The rearrangement links TRBV6-6 to TRBJ1-2; 7 bases map to TRBD1. Germline V gene lookup returns CDR1 MNHNY and CDR2 SVGAGI (reference sequence). V lost 2 bases, J lost 5 bases, and 5 bases stayed unmatched. The CDR3 is 14 residues long.

V and J are TRBV18 and TRBJ2-7, with 8 bases that match TRBD1. Germline CDR1 and CDR2: KGHSH and LQKENI. V lost 3 bases to trimming and J lost 4 bases; unmatched junction nucleotides: 5. CDR3 length: 14 residues. CDR3 DNA sequence: TGTGCCAGCTCACCCGGACAGGGTGAATACGAGCAGTACTTC. This translates into CASSPGQGEYEQYF. The variable domain in full, with the rest retrieved from reference TRBV18 and TRBJ2-7, is NAGVMQNPRHLVRRRGQEARLRCSPMKGHSHVYWYRQLPEEGLKFMVYLQKENIIDESGMPKERFSAEFPKEGPSILRIQQVVRGDSAAYFCASSPGQGEYEQYFGPGTRLTVT.

V is TRBV5-4 and J is TRBJ2-5, with 8 bases fitting TRBD1. The germline CDR1 and CDR2 sequences are SGHNT and YYREEE (reference sequence). There are 15 residues in the CDR3. With 4 bases clipped from V and 5 bases from J, the junction kept 10 bases outside the gene matches. The CDR3 DNA is TGTGCCAGCAGCCACGACAGGGGTTTGCAGGAGACCCAGTACTTC. Translating gives CASSHDRGLQETQYF. Combining the CDR3 with reference TRBV5-4 and TRBJ2-5 gives the whole variable domain ETGVTQSPTHLIKTRGQQVTLRCSSQSGHNTVSWYQQALGQGPQFIFQYYREEENGRGNFPPRFSGLQFPNYSSELNVNALELDDSALYLCASSHDRGLQETQYFGPGTRLLVL.

The chain has TRBV10-3 and TRBJ2-2, with 8 bases lining up with TRBD1. This CDR3 is built from 14 residues. Per the germline V gene, CDR1 is ENHRY and CDR2 is SYGVKD. V gave up 6 bases and J gave up 7 bases; unmatched junction bases: 7. CDR3 DNA: TGTGCCATCAGGTCGACAGGGGCGAGCGGGGAGCTGTTTTTT. Amino acid sequence: CAIRSTGASGELFF.

In this sample, this clone turned up a few times. The V gene is TRBV23-1, the J gene TRBJ2-7, with D possibly being TRBD2 (5 bases). TRBV23-1 is classed as an ORF, of uncertain function. There are 12 residues in the CDR3. Trimming pared 7 bases from V and 4 bases from J, leaving 11 bases between. CDR3 residues: CASTSRDYEQYF. The CDR3 DNA reads as TGCGCCAGCACCTCGAGGGATTACGAGCAGTACTTC.

This chain links TRBV5-1 with TRBJ2-7; the match to TRBD2 covers 7 bases. The CDR3 consists of 15 residues. After removal of 1 base from V and 4 bases from J, the junction contained 8 bases not matched to a gene. Germline V gene data show CDR1 as SGHRS and CDR2 as YFSETQ. The CDR3 coding sequence is TGCGCCAGCAGCTTGTACGCGGGAGAATCGTACGAGCAGTACTTC. This sequence encodes CASSLYAGESYEQYF.

The V call is TRBV2, the J call TRBJ2-1, with TRBD2 identical over 14 bases. The V segment lost 7 bases and the J segment 6 bases; nucleotides outside the gene matches: 5. CDR1 and CDR2 (germline): SNHLY, FYNNEI. The CDR3 totals 15 residues. The CDR3 DNA is TGTGCCAGCATCAGCGGGACTAGCGGGAGCAATGAGCAGTTCTTC. Its translation is CASISGTSGSNEQFF.

This chain links TRBV5-1 with TRBJ2-1, with D perhaps matching TRBD1 (5 bases). Trimming left V 0 bases short and J 2 bases short, with 6 bases between. This CDR3 contains 14 residues. Germline CDR1 SGHRS, CDR2 YFSETQ. CDR3 in amino acids: CASSLEGPYNEQFF. The CDR3 DNA follows: TGCGCCAGCAGCTTGGAGGGGCCCTACAATGAGCAGTTCTTC. Complete variable domain (other parts from reference TRBV5-1 and TRBJ2-1): KAGVTQTPRYLIKTRGQQVTLSCSPISGHRSVSWYQQTPGQGLQFLFEYFSETQRNKGNFPGRFSGRQFSNSRSEMNVSTLELGDSALYLCASSLEGPYNEQFFGPGTRLTVL.

This chain joins TRBV28 and TRBJ2-2; 12 nucleotides line up with TRBD2. The CDR3 contains 17 residues. Losses at the gene ends were 2 bases for V and 4 bases for J; bases not matched to a gene: 5. Germline V gene lookup returns CDR1 MDHEN and CDR2 SYDVKM. The CDR3, as DNA: TGTGCCAGCAGTTTAGTCGCTAGCGGGAGGGCCACCGGGGAGCTGTTTTTT. Its translation is CASSLVASGRATGELFF.

The chain links TRBV9 to TRBJ2-5; 7 bases agree with TRBD2. There are 13 residues in the CDR3. The V segment lost 4 bases and the J segment 5 bases; nucleotides outside the gene matches: 5. Germline V gives CDR1 SGDLS, CDR2 YYNGEE. The CDR3 DNA is TGTGCCAGCAGCTCACTAGCGCCGGAGACCCAGTACTTC. It specifies CASSSLAPETQYF. Variable domain in full (rest from reference TRBV9 and TRBJ2-5): DSGVTQTPKHLITATGQRVTLRCSPRSGDLSVYWYQQSLDQGLQFLIQYYNGEERAKGNILERFSAQQFPDLHSELNLSSLELGDSALYFCASSSLAPETQYFGPGTRLLVL.

The chain recombines TRBV7-8 with TRBJ2-5; 8 nucleotides line up with TRBD1. V trimming: 4 bases; J trimming: 5 bases; junction bases outside the gene matches: 9. This CDR3 is 15 amino acids long. Germline V lookup: CDR1 SGHVS, CDR2 FQNEAQ. This CDR3 reads CASSWRRGLGETQYF. Written as DNA, the CDR3 is TGTGCCAGCAGCTGGCGCAGGGGGCTCGGGGAGACCCAGTACTTC.

In this sample, this clone turned up a few times. V is TRBV20-1 and J is TRBJ1-4; no reliable D call. This CDR3 is built from 11 residues. Germline assignment: CDR1 DFQATT and CDR2 SNEGSKA (reference sequence). V lost 0 bases and J lost 13, with 9 bases in between. The CDR3 here is CSAREDEGLFF. DNA for the CDR3: TGCAGTGCTAGAGAAGACGAGGGACTGTTTTTT.

V gene TRBV14 combines with J gene TRBJ1-3; D is possibly TRBD1 (5 bases). V was trimmed by 5 bases and J by 12 bases, leaving 17 bases between them. The CDR3 sequence is 13 residues long. The germline V gene encodes CDR1 SGHDN and CDR2 FVKESK. The CDR3 sequence: CASSARGGIVIYF. The CDR3 nucleotides read TGTGCCAGCAGCGCTCGGGGGGGAATCGTCATATATTTT.

This clone was recorded a few times. Here the CDR3 DNA reads TGTGCCAGCGGGGACTCCCGGGCGGTGGCAGATACGCAGTATTTT. It is translated as CASGDSRAVADTQYF. This chain joins TRBV28 and TRBJ2-3; possible D gene TRBD2, 6 bases. There are 15 residues in the CDR3. Trimming took off 8 bases at V and 4 bases at J, with 19 bases between the two ends. Germline V gene sequence: CDR1 MDHEN, CDR2 SYDVKM. The full variable domain, rest sourced from reference TRBV28 and TRBJ2-3, is DVKVTQSSRYLVKRTGEKVFLECVQDMDHENMFWYRQDPGLGLRLIYFSYDVKMKEKGDIPEGYSVSREKKERFSLILESASTNQTSMYLCASGDSRAVADTQYFGPGTRLTVL.

V is TRBV5-4 and J is TRBJ1-1; D gene uncertain. Germline V CDR1 and CDR2: SGHNT, YYREEE (reference sequence). This CDR3 has 12 residues. V was shortened by 1 base and J by 3 bases, with 4 bases between the two germline ends. CDR3 amino acids: CASSLSDTEAFF. CDR3 nucleotide sequence: TGTGCCAGCAGCTTGTCGGACACTGAAGCTTTCTTT.

This chain uses TRBV28 with TRBJ2-4; 12 bases line up with TRBD2. V lost 6 bases and J lost 0; bases outside the gene matches: 12. The CDR3 has 19 residues. In germline, CDR1 is MDHEN, CDR2 SYDVKM. The DNA for the CDR3 is TGTGCCAGCAGCCGGCCCGGGACTAGCGGGCCTCTAGCCAAAAACATTCAGTACTTC. This sequence encodes CASSRPGTSGPLAKNIQYF.

This sequence joins TRBV5-4 and TRBJ2-1; 7 bases line up with TRBD2. V trimming: 6 bases; J trimming: 1 base; junction bases outside the gene matches: 7. CDR1 SGHNT and CDR2 YYREEE come from the germline V gene (reference sequence). This CDR3 region has 15 residues. This CDR3 reads CASTPSGTSYNEQFF. The CDR3 DNA follows: TGTGCCAGCACCCCAAGCGGGACTTCCTACAATGAGCAGTTCTTC.

The V and J genes are TRBV7-9 and TRBJ2-1; 8 bases are shared with TRBD2. After removal of 4 bases from V and 9 bases from J, the junction contained 14 bases not matched to a gene. Germline V CDR1 and CDR2: SEHNR, FQNEAQ (reference sequence). The length of the CDR3 is 16 residues. In nucleotides, the CDR3 is TGTGCCAGCAGCTACCAACTAGCGGAGGCTGGGGGTGAGCAGTTCTTC. Translating gives CASSYQLAEAGGEQFF.

CDR3 sequence reads: CASSQPGTSRNWAPNEQFF. The DNA for the CDR3 is TGTGCCAGCAGCCAACCCGGGACTAGTAGGAATTGGGCCCCCAATGAGCAGTTCTTC. The chain uses TRBV7-9 and TRBJ2-1; 8 bases match TRBD2. J gave up 6 bases and V 5 bases, and 21 bases lay outside the gene matches. The length of the CDR3 is 19 residues. Germline V gene lookup returns CDR1 SEHNR and CDR2 FQNEAQ (reference sequence).